The following is a TCR beta chain sequence with its context. The CDR3 carries no conserved terminal phenylalanine or tryptophan, so it likely arises from a read error. It is unclear where the CDR3 begins or ends on the DNA, so no DNA is shown, and the CDR3 is as TCRdb lists it. This record belongs to a study of prognosis after radiotherapy for stage I lung cancer. As for the study in general: No patient was treated with concurrent therapy while undergoing stereotactic body radiotherapy.

Two rounds of multiplex PCR amplified TCR beta CDR3 from genomic DNA. Primers targeting each individual TRBV and TRBJ gene were applied in first-round PCR. MiXCR was run by TCRdb on the multiplex PCR reads, yielding one entry per CDR3 protein. The repertoire holds tens of thousands of distinct CDR3 sequences, with approximately 25% as singletons. Germline CDR1 SGHRS, CDR2 YFSETQ. Including both end residues, the CDR3 is 15 amino acids long. This chain connects TRBV5-1 to TRBJ1-2; TRBD1 was called by the table and not checked on the DNA. Sequenced here: PBMCs, sampled before or after stereotactic body radiation therapy (not recorded which). This TCR was sampled from a donor over 45 with non-small cell lung cancer. CDR3 in amino acids: CASSSLVQGADGYSI.